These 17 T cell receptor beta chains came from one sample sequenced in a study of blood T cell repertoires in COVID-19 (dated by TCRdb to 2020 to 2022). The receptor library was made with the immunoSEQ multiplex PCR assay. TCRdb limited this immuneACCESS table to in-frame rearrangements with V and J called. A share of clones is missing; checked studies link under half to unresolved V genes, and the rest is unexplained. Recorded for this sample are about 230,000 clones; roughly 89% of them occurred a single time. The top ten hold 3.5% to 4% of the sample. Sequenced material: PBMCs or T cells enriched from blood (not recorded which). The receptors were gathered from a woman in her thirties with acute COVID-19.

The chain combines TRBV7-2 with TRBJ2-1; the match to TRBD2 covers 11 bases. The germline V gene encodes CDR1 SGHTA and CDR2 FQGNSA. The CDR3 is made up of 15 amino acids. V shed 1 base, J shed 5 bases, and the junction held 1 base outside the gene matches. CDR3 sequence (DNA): TGTGCCAGCAGCTTAGGGGGACTAGCGGACAATGAGCAGTTCTTC. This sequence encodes CASSLGGLADNEQFF.

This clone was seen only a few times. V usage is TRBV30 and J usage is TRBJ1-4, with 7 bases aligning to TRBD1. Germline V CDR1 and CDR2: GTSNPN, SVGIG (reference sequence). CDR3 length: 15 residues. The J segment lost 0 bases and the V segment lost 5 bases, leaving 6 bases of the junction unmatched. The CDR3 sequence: CAWGRQGATNEKLFF. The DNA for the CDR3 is TGTGCCTGGGGACGACAGGGCGCAACTAATGAAAAACTGTTTTTT.

CDR3 sequence: CAGGIGVNTGELFF. The CDR3 bases are TGTGCCGGTGGAATCGGGGTAAACACCGGGGAGCTGTTTTTT. This chain connects TRBV7-9 to TRBJ2-2, with a possible D match to TRBD2 (5 bases). V lost 11 bases to trimming and J lost 2 bases, with 15 bases between them. The CDR3 runs to 14 residues. Germline CDR1 reads SEHNR; CDR2 reads FQNEAQ (reference sequence).

This CDR3 is CASSLDGQGNTEAFF. The DNA of the CDR3 is TGTGCCAGCAGCTTAGACGGACAGGGGAACACTGAAGCTTTCTTT. This chain connects TRBV7-2 to TRBJ1-1, with 8 bases identical to TRBD1. With V trimmed by 1 base and J by 1 base, 2 bases remained unmatched. The CDR3 runs 15 residues. The germline V gene has CDR1 SGHTA and CDR2 FQGNSA.

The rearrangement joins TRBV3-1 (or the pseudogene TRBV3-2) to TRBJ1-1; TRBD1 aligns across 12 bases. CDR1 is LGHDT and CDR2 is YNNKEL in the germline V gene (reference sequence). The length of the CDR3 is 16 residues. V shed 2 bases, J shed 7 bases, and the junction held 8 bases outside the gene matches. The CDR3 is CASSQSRDRGRGEAFF. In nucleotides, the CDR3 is TGTGCCAGCAGCCAAAGCAGGGACAGGGGGCGAGGTGAAGCTTTCTTT.

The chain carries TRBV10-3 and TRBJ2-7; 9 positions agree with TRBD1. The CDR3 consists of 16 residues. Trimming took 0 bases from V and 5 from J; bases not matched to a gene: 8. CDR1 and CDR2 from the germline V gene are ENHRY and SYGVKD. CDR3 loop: CAISESTPGTGNEQYF. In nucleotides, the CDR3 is TGTGCCATCAGTGAGTCTACTCCCGGGACAGGGAACGAGCAGTACTTC.

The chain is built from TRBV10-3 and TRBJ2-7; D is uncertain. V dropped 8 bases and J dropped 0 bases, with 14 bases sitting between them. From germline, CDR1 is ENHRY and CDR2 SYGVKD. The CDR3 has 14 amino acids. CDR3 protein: CAIGKSGSSYEQYF. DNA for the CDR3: TGTGCCATCGGCAAATCCGGGTCCTCCTACGAGCAGTACTTC.

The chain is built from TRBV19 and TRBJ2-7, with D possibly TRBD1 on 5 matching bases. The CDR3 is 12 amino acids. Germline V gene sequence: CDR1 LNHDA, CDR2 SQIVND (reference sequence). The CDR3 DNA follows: TGTGCGGGCGGCAGGGCAGGCAACGAGCAGTACTTC. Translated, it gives CAGGRAGNEQYF.

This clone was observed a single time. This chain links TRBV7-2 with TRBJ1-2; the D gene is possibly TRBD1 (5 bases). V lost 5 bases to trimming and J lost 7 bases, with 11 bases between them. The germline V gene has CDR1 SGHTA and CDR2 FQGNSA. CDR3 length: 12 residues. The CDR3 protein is CASSPTGGGYTF. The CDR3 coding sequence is TGTGCCAGCAGCCCGACGGGGGGTGGCTACACCTTC.

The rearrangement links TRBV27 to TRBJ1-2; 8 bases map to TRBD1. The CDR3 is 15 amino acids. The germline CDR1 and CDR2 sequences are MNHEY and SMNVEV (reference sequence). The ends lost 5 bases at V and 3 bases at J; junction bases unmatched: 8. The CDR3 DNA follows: TGTGCCAGCAGTGACGACGACAGGGGCCACTATGGCTACACCTTC. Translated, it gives CASSDDDRGHYGYTF.

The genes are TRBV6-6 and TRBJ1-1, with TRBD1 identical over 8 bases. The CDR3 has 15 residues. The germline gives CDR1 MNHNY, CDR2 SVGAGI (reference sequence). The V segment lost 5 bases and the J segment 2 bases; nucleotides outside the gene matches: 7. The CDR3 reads CASSMLTGANTEAFF. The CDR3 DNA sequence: TGTGCCAGCAGTATGCTGACAGGGGCCAACACTGAAGCTTTCTTT.

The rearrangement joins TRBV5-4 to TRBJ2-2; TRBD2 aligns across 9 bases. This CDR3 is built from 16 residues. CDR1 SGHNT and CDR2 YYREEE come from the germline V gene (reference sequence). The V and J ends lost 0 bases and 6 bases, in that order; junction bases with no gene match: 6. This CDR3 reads CASSLGGTSSAGELFF. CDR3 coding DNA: TGTGCCAGCAGCTTGGGCGGGACTAGCAGTGCCGGGGAGCTGTTTTTT.

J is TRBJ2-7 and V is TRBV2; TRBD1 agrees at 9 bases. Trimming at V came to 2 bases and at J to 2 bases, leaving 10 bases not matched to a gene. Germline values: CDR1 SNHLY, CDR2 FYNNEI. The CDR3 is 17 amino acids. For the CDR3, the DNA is TGTGCCAGCAGTGAATACCCGGGACAGGGTTTGGCCTACGAGCAGTACTTC. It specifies CASSEYPGQGLAYEQYF.

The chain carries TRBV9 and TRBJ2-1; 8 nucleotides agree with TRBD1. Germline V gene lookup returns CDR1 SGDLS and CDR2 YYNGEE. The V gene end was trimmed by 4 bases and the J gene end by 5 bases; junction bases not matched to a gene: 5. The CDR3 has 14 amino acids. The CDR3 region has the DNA TGTGCCAGCAGCCCCGGACAGGGAAACAATGAGCAGTTCTTC. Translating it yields CASSPGQGNNEQFF. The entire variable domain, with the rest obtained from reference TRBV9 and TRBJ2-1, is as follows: DSGVTQTPKHLITATGQRVTLRCSPRSGDLSVYWYQQSLDQGLQFLIQYYNGEERAKGNILERFSAQQFPDLHSELNLSSLELGDSALYFCASSPGQGNNEQFFGPGTRLTVL.

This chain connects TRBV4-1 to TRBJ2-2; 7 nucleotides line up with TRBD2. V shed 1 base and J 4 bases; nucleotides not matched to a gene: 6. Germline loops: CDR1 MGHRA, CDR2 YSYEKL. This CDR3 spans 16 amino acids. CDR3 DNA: TGCGCCAGCAGCCAAGGGGAGGGGACTCCCACCGGGGAGCTGTTTTTT. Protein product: CASSQGEGTPTGELFF.

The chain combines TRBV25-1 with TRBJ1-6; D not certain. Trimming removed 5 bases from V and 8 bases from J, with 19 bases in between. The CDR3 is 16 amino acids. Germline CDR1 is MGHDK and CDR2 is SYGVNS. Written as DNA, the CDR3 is TGTGCCAGCAGTACCCAATCTGGGAGTTGGGATTCACCCCTCCACTTT. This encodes CASSTQSGSWDSPLHF.

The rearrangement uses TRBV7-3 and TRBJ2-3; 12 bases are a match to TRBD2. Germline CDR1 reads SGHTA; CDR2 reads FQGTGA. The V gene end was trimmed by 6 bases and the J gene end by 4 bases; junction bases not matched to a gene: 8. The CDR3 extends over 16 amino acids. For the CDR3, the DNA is TGTGCCAGCAGTTTGAGACTAGCGGGGGCGGCAGATACGCAGTATTTT. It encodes CASSLRLAGAADTQYF.